The rows below give T cell receptor beta chains drawn from one sample of a study of CD8 T cells in ankylosing spondylitis. TCRdb re-analysed the 5' RACE reads in MiXCR, keeping a single row per CDR3 protein. Found here are about 210,000 distinct CDR3 sequences, 7.3% of them singletons; the top ten hold approximately 14%. Sample: blood, either unsorted or a sorted T cell fraction (not recorded which). These TCRs come from a male donor with ankylosing spondylitis. Both conserved end residues are part of each CDR3. D genes are given only for firm matches. The size field is filled for only some rows; it gives once, few, many or a size class.

J	size	V	D	CDR3	DNA
TRBJ1-4	many	TRBV12-3/TRBV12-4	NA	CASSPWRGREKLFF	TGTGCCAGCAGTCCCTGGAGGGGGAGGGAAAAACTGTTTTTT
TRBJ2-5	many	TRBV20-1	NA	CSAPQTVLTQYF	TGCAGTGCCCCCCAGACGGTTCTCACCCAGTACTTC
TRBJ2-1	many	TRBV27	TRBD1	CASSSGTGIVQGEQFF	TGTGCCAGCAGTTCCGGGACAGGGATTGTCCAGGGTGAGCAGTTCTTC
TRBJ1-2	many	TRBV13	NA	CASSSRRRYYGYTF	TGTGCCAGCAGCAGTCGTCGGAGGTACTATGGCTACACCTTC
TRBJ1-1	many	TRBV27	NA	CASSLYTSGEAFF	TGTGCCAGCAGTTTGTATACTTCAGGTGAAGCTTTCTTT
TRBJ2-7	many	TRBV4-1	NA	CASSHGGGEQYF	TGCGCCAGCAGCCATGGTGGGGGCGAGCAGTACTTC
TRBJ2-3	few	TRBV27	NA	CASSFEGLRTDTQYF	TGTGCCAGCAGTTTTGAGGGGCTGAGGACAGATACGCAGTATTTT
TRBJ2-3	many	TRBV3-1	NA	CASSQGVPGRDTQYF	TGTGCCAGCAGCCAAGGAGTACCCGGCCGGGATACGCAGTATTTT
TRBJ2-1	NA	TRBV7-9	TRBD2	CASSDALAGRGNEQFF	TGTGCCAGCAGCGACGCGCTAGCGGGACGAGGGAATGAGCAGTTCTTC
TRBJ1-3	few	TRBV29-1	NA	CSVVSASGNTIYF	TGCAGCGTTGTATCCGCGTCTGGAAACACCATATATTTT
TRBJ2-1	many	TRBV6-2/TRBV6-3	TRBD2	CASSYSREGPNEQFF	TGTGCCAGCAGTTACTCGAGGGAGGGCCCGAATGAGCAGTTCTTC
TRBJ2-7	few	TRBV5-6	NA	CASSSVQSSYEQYF	TGTGCCAGCAGCTCCGTCCAGAGCTCCTACGAGCAGTACTTC
TRBJ2-1	many	TRBV24-1	NA	CATCDRASSYNEQFF	TGTGCCACCTGTGATCGGGCGAGCTCCTACAATGAGCAGTTCTTC
TRBJ2-1	many	TRBV3-1	NA	CASSQEGFGEQFF	TGTGCCAGCAGCCAAGAGGGGTTCGGTGAGCAGTTCTTC
TRBJ1-2	many	TRBV30	NA	CAWTTGFGYGYTF	TGTGCCTGGACCACAGGGTTTGGCTATGGCTACACCTTC
TRBJ1-2	many	TRBV20-1	TRBD1	CSARDRQGANYGYTF	TGCAGTGCTAGAGATAGACAGGGAGCTAACTATGGCTACACCTTC
TRBJ2-5	many	TRBV28	NA	CASSFTSQETQYF	TGTGCCAGCAGTTTCACCAGCCAAGAGACCCAGTACTTC
TRBJ2-7	many	TRBV20-1	NA	CSARAFHYEQYF	TGCAGTGCTAGGGCTTTTCACTACGAGCAGTACTTC
TRBJ1-4	many	TRBV7-9	NA	CASGTSEGEKLFF	TGTGCCAGCGGCACGTCGGAGGGTGAAAAACTGTTTTTT
TRBJ1-2	many	TRBV20-1	NA	CSARPENYGYTF	TGCAGTGCTAGGCCGGAGAACTATGGCTACACCTTC
TRBJ2-1	many	TRBV20-1	TRBD2	CSASRSPAGASPYNEQFF	TGCAGTGCTTCTAGGTCCCCCGCGGGAGCGTCTCCCTACAATGAGCAGTTCTTC
TRBJ2-1	NA	TRBV9	TRBD2	CASSLTSGRAAYNEQFF	TGTGCCAGCAGCCTCACTAGCGGGAGGGCCGCCTACAATGAGCAGTTCTTC
TRBJ1-2	many	TRBV28	NA	CASRSTENYGYTF	TGTGCCAGCAGATCGACAGAGAACTATGGCTACACCTTC
TRBJ2-5	many	TRBV20-1	NA	CSARDMGSEEETQYF	TGCAGTGCTAGAGATATGGGTAGTGAGGAAGAGACCCAGTACTTC
TRBJ2-2	many	TRBV4-2	TRBD1	CASSQKGQGAGELFF	TGTGCCAGCAGCCAAAAGGGACAGGGGGCCGGGGAGCTGTTTTTT
TRBJ2-7	many	TRBV28	TRBD1	CASSIGTGGYEQYF	TGTGCCAGCAGCATCGGAACAGGGGGCTACGAGCAGTACTTC
TRBJ1-4	many	TRBV29-1	NA	CSAGGGTSNEKLFF	TGCAGCGCTGGGGGAGGGACAAGTAATGAAAAACTGTTTTTT
TRBJ2-7	NA	TRBV2	NA	CASSDPRGHEQYF	TGTGCCAGCAGTGATCCCAGGGGCCACGAGCAGTACTTC
TRBJ2-7	many	TRBV11-2	NA	CASSLVGGLFVREQYF	TGTGCCAGCAGCTTAGTAGGGGGACTCTTTGTGAGGGAGCAGTACTTC
TRBJ1-2	NA	TRBV6-2/TRBV6-3	NA	CASSYSGGVRVYGYTF	TGTGCCAGCAGTTACTCCGGCGGAGTGAGGGTGTATGGCTACACCTTC
TRBJ2-1	few	TRBV7-8	TRBD2	CASSFRLAGGVSSYNEQFF	TGTGCCAGCAGCTTTCGACTAGCGGGGGGGGTAAGCTCCTACAATGAGCAGTTCTTC
TRBJ2-7	many	TRBV12-3/TRBV12-4	NA	CASSLAGEPLDLYEQYF	TGTGCCAGCAGTTTAGCTGGGGAACCGCTAGACCTTTACGAGCAGTACTTC
TRBJ2-7	many	TRBV7-2	NA	CASSLNVARAYEQYF	TGTGCCAGCAGTCTCAACGTCGCCAGGGCCTACGAGCAGTACTTC
TRBJ2-3	many	TRBV7-3	TRBD1	CASSLTGGAGTDTQYF	TGTGCCAGCAGCTTGACAGGGGGCGCTGGGACAGATACGCAGTATTTT
TRBJ1-2	few	TRBV7-2	TRBD1	CASSSLPGQGNYGYTF	TGTGCCAGCAGCTCACTTCCCGGACAGGGGAACTATGGCTACACCTTC
TRBJ2-7	few	TRBV6-1	NA	CASSLRSGQLVYEQYF	TGTGCCAGCAGTCTCCGCTCGGGCCAATTGGTCTACGAGCAGTACTTC
TRBJ1-5	few	TRBV7-8	TRBD1	CASSFNTGTGYHYSNQPQHF	TGTGCCAGCAGCTTCAACACCGGGACAGGGTATCATTATAGCAATCAGCCCCAGCATTTT
TRBJ1-1	many	TRBV29-1	NA	CSVGPLGVNTEAFF	TGCAGCGTTGGCCCACTCGGAGTGAACACTGAAGCTTTCTTT